The rows below give T cell receptor beta chains drawn from one sample of a study of blood T cell repertoires in COVID-19. Clones were sequenced by immunoSEQ multiplex PCR, and TCRdb holds only the in-frame ones, with some missing. The profile covers under 250,000 clones, with around nine tenths appearing a single time and 2.5% to 3.5% taken by the ten largest. Specimen: PBMCs or T cells enriched from blood (not recorded which). The receptor source for this set is a woman aged 40 to 55 who had been exposed to COVID-19. Each CDR3 is given with its conserved first and last residue. A D gene is named only where the DNA matches it firmly. Part of the rows lack a size; the others show once, few, many or a class for expanded clones.

v_call	clone_size	d_call	j_call	cdr3_nt	cdr3_aa
TRBV27	.	.	TRBJ2-3	TGTGCCAGCAGTTCTGGAGGCGATACGCAGTATTTT	CASSSGGDTQYF
TRBV5-6	.	TRBD1	TRBJ1-1	TGTGCCAGCAGCCGCAGGTCGGACAGGGAAGGTAAGACTGAAGCTTTCTTT	CASSRRSDREGKTEAFF
TRBV20-1	once	.	TRBJ1-2	TGCAGTGCTAGAGAGGCTGGCGGCTACACCTTC	CSAREAGGYTF
TRBV4-3	.	.	TRBJ2-2	TGCGCCAGCAGCCAAGATCTTCGGGGGAGCGCCGGGGAGCTGTTTTTT	CASSQDLRGSAGELFF
TRBV14	.	.	TRBJ1-3	TGTGCCAGCAGCCAAGTAGGGTATCGGCGCGGGGGGACTGGAAACACCATATATTTT	CASSQVGYRRGGTGNTIYF
TRBV29-1	once	.	TRBJ2-6	TGCAGCGTGCCCCAGGGTAGCTCTGGGGCCAACGTCCTGACTTTC	CSVPQGSSGANVLTF
TRBV7-2	.	.	TRBJ1-1	TGTGCCAGCAGCTTAGAGGTTATTCAGGGGAACACTGAAGCTTTCTTT	CASSLEVIQGNTEAFF
TRBV19	.	TRBD1	TRBJ2-3	TGTGCCAGTAGTGACCCGGGACAGGTCAGCACAGATACGCAGTATTTT	CASSDPGQVSTDTQYF
TRBV7-9	.	.	TRBJ1-5	TGTGCCAGCAGCTCCCTGTATGATCAGCCCCAGCATTTT	CASSSLYDQPQHF
TRBV27	.	TRBD1	TRBJ1-3	TGTGCCAGCAGTTCAGGGGGGCTGACAAACACCATATATTTT	CASSSGGLTNTIYF
TRBV7-3	.	TRBD1	TRBJ2-7	TGTGCCAGCAGCTTTGACAGGGGGCCCTACGAGCAGTACTTC	CASSFDRGPYEQYF
TRBV5-4	few	TRBD2	TRBJ2-2	TGTGCCAGCAGCTTGGGCGGGGGGACGAACACCGGGGAGCTGTTTTTT	CASSLGGGTNTGELFF
TRBV25-1	.	TRBD2	TRBJ2-3	TGTGCCAGCAGTGAAGGGGGGGAAGGGCCGCAGTATTTT	CASSEGGEGPQYF
TRBV11-3	.	TRBD1	TRBJ2-5	TGTGCCAGCAGCGTAGCCCAGACAGGGGGAGAGACCCAGTACTTC	CASSVAQTGGETQYF
TRBV28	.	TRBD1	TRBJ2-7	TGTGCCAGCAGTTTAACGGGACAGATCTACGAGCAGTACTTC	CASSLTGQIYEQYF
TRBV28	.	.	TRBJ1-1	TGTGCCAGCACTCCATTAGGGCAGGGGCTCACTGAAGCTTTCTTT	CASTPLGQGLTEAFF
TRBV27	.	TRBD2	TRBJ2-1	TGTGCCAGCACAGCGTTTGGGACTAGCGGGTATGGGAATGAGCAGTTCTTC	CASTAFGTSGYGNEQFF
TRBV29-1	.	.	TRBJ1-5	TGCAGCGTGCGGACAGATAGCAATCAGCCCCAGCATTTT	CSVRTDSNQPQHF
TRBV12-3/TRBV12-4	.	.	TRBJ2-7	TGTGCCAGCAGTTCCGGGGGGCCCAACGAGCAGTACTTC	CASSSGGPNEQYF
TRBV29-1	.	TRBD1	TRBJ1-5	TGCAGCGTTATGACAGGGGGTAATCAGCCCCAGCATTTT	CSVMTGGNQPQHF
TRBV7-9	once	TRBD1	TRBJ1-2	TGTGCCAGCAGCTTAGGGACAGGGTATGGCTACACCTTC	CASSLGTGYGYTF
TRBV7-2	once	.	TRBJ2-3	TGTGCCAGCAGCTTAGTAAGCACAGATACGCAGTATTTT	CASSLVSTDTQYF
TRBV6-1	.	.	TRBJ1-2	TGTGCCAGCAGTTTCCTGACAGCCCTAATGGGCGGCTACACCTTC	CASSFLTALMGGYTF
TRBV10-3	.	.	TRBJ1-1	TGTGCCATCAAAGACAGGCAGAACACTGAAGCTTTCTTT	CAIKDRQNTEAFF
TRBV12-3/TRBV12-4	.	.	TRBJ1-2	TGTGCCAGCAGTTCTAACCCCCCTGGCTACACCTTC	CASSSNPPGYTF
TRBV30	.	.	TRBJ2-7	TGTGCCTGGCGGGGGGCGAGCTCCTACGAGCAGTACTTC	CAWRGASSYEQYF
TRBV15	.	TRBD2	TRBJ2-1	TGTGCCACCAGCAGAGATAGCGGGGGGGCCAATGAGCAGTTCTTC	CATSRDSGGANEQFF
TRBV19	.	TRBD1	TRBJ1-1	TGTGCCAGTAGTATTCTCAGGGGGCGCGACACTGAAGCTTTCTTT	CASSILRGRDTEAFF
TRBV3-1/TRBV3-2	once	.	TRBJ2-1	TGTGCCAGCAGCCTAGGACGTCAGGGGGGTCCGTTCTTC	CASSLGRQGGPFF
TRBV5-4	.	.	TRBJ2-3	TGTGCCAGCAGCTTGGAGACAGCCCTTTCATCACATACGCAGTATTTT	CASSLETALSSHTQYF
TRBV6-5	.	.	TRBJ1-2	TGTGCCAGCAGTTACAACGCAGGGGAGCGGGGCTACACCTTC	CASSYNAGERGYTF
TRBV5-5	.	.	TRBJ1-4	TGTGCCAGCAGCTCCAGGGCTAGGACTAATGAAAAACTGTTTTTT	CASSSRARTNEKLFF
TRBV9	.	.	TRBJ1-2	TGTGCCAGCAGCTTTGGGACGGCTGCCAGGGGTGGCTACACCTTC	CASSFGTAARGGYTF
TRBV12-3/TRBV12-4	.	.	TRBJ2-3	TGTGCCAGCAGTCACGGGGAGACGCAGTATTTT	CASSHGETQYF
TRBV7-3	.	TRBD1	TRBJ1-2	TGTGCCAGCAGCGAACAGGGGGCGCGGGGCTACACCTTC	CASSEQGARGYTF
TRBV28	.	TRBD2	TRBJ2-5	TGTGCCAGCAGTTTAGGGGGAGCGGGGGGCCAAGAGACCCAGTACTTC	CASSLGGAGGQETQYF
TRBV29-1	.	TRBD2	TRBJ2-5	TGCAGCGTTGAAGGGGTCTCTAGCGGGAACCAAGAGACCCAGTACTTC	CSVEGVSSGNQETQYF
TRBV7-9	.	.	TRBJ1-2	TGTGCCAGCAGCTCCTTCAGGGATAGGAGCTATGGCTACACCTTC	CASSSFRDRSYGYTF
TRBV5-6	.	TRBD1	TRBJ1-1	TGTGCCAGCAGCTTGTCGGACAGGGCGAACACTGAAGCTTTCTTT	CASSLSDRANTEAFF
TRBV5-1	.	.	TRBJ1-4	TGCGCCAGCAGCTTGGCCACAGGGAATGAAAAACTGTTTTTT	CASSLATGNEKLFF
TRBV7-9	.	.	TRBJ1-2	TGTGCCAGCAGCTTCAGAACCCGTCTCACTAACTATGGCTACACCTTC	CASSFRTRLTNYGYTF
TRBV19	.	.	TRBJ1-2	TGTGCCAGTAGTGAGGCCCTGTTTACAGGGTCTTATGGCTACACCTTC	CASSEALFTGSYGYTF
TRBV5-1	.	TRBD1	TRBJ2-7	TGCGCCAGCAGCTTGGCCGGGACAGGGGGCGGCGAGCAGTACTTC	CASSLAGTGGGEQYF
TRBV13	.	.	TRBJ1-6	TGTGCCAGCAGCTATTTCGCCGCGGGTTCACCCCTCCACTTT	CASSYFAAGSPLHF
TRBV2	.	TRBD1	TRBJ1-1	TGTGCCAGCACTGGGACAGGGGCTGTAAACACTGAAGCTTTCTTT	CASTGTGAVNTEAFF
TRBV4-2	.	TRBD2	TRBJ2-2	TGTGCCAGCAGTCCCGGGACTAGCCATAACACCGGGGAGCTGTTTTTT	CASSPGTSHNTGELFF
TRBV29-1	.	.	TRBJ2-1	TGCAGCGTTTTTAGAAGAGGTAACAATGAGCAGTTCTTC	CSVFRRGNNEQFF
TRBV6-1	.	.	TRBJ1-1	TGTGCCAGCAGTGAATTAGCCTTGAACACTGAAGCTTTCTTT	CASSELALNTEAFF
TRBV4-2	.	.	TRBJ1-5	TGTGCCAGCAGCCAAGATGAGGGAAAGGATCAGCCCCAGCATTTT	CASSQDEGKDQPQHF
TRBV30	.	TRBD1	TRBJ1-5	TGTGCCTGGGGCCCGACAGGGGGCGATCAGCCCCAGCATTTT	CAWGPTGGDQPQHF
TRBV7-2	.	.	TRBJ2-7	TGTGCCAGCAGCTTTTCGGCGGATTTTTCCTACGAGCAGTACTTC	CASSFSADFSYEQYF
TRBV5-4	once	TRBD1	TRBJ2-3	TGTGCCAGCAGCTCCCTCCCCGGACAGGTCGGCACAGATACGCAGTATTTT	CASSSLPGQVGTDTQYF
TRBV2	.	.	TRBJ1-5	TGTGCCAGCAGTGAAGTAAGGGGGGGGAATCAGCCCCAGCATTTT	CASSEVRGGNQPQHF
TRBV20-1	.	TRBD2	TRBJ2-3	TGCAGTGCCCGGCGGGGACTAGCCATGTATTTT	CSARRGLAMYF
TRBV7-8	.	.	TRBJ2-3	TGTGCCAGCAGCTTAGGGCCGGGTAATAGGGGTACAGATACGCAGTATTTT	CASSLGPGNRGTDTQYF